Listed below are T cell receptor beta chains from one sample, sequenced in a study of T cells in Graves' hyperthyroidism and ophthalmopathy. A single record per CDR3 protein comes from TCRdb applying MiXCR to the multiplex PCR reads. The sample contains nearly 600,000 distinct CDR3 sequences, approximately 15% of which appear only once. Sequenced input: blood. The receptors here all came from a woman aged 25 to 39 with Graves' hyperthyroidism that later progressed to Graves' ophthalmopathy. CDR3s include the opening cysteine and the closing phenylalanine or tryptophan. A D gene is named only where the DNA matches it firmly. Clone size is shown for a subset of rows, as once, few, many or a class of expanded clone.

j_call clone_size d_call v_call cdr3_aa cdr3_nt
TRBJ2-3 few TRBD2 TRBV18 CASSHGTSGTTDTQYF TGTGCCAGCTCACATGGGACTAGCGGGACCACAGATACGCAGTATTTT
TRBJ2-7 many NA TRBV11-3 CASSLGGPFPSYEQYF TGTGCCAGCAGCTTAGGGGGGCCTTTTCCGTCCTACGAGCAGTACTTC
TRBJ1-1 many NA TRBV10-3 CAIFTVENTEAFF TGTGCCATCTTTACAGTCGAGAACACTGAAGCTTTCTTT
TRBJ2-1 many NA TRBV11-3 CASSPGLSYNEQFF TGTGCCAGCAGCCCAGGCCTTTCCTACAATGAGCAGTTCTTC
TRBJ2-1 many TRBD2 TRBV9 CASSAVPLAGWNNEQFF TGTGCCAGCAGCGCCGTACCACTAGCGGGATGGAACAATGAGCAGTTCTTC
TRBJ2-7 many NA TRBV2 CASSEVAGAGYEQYF TGTGCCAGCAGTGAAGTGGCGGGGGCAGGCTACGAGCAGTACTTC
TRBJ2-1 many NA TRBV2 CASIGLDEQFF TGTGCCAGCATTGGTCTGGATGAGCAGTTCTTC
TRBJ1-3 many NA TRBV6-1 CASFWDRGNTIYF TGTGCCAGCTTCTGGGACCGGGGAAACACCATATATTTT
TRBJ2-7 few NA TRBV3-1 CASSLREQSYEQYF TGTGCCAGCAGCCTACGGGAACAATCCTACGAGCAGTACTTC
TRBJ1-2 few NA TRBV20-1 CSARTSDLGYTF TGCAGTGCTAGAACTTCGGACCTTGGCTACACCTTC
TRBJ1-5 NA NA TRBV18 CASSPGREGRQPQHF TGTGCCAGCTCACCCGGGCGGGAGGGACGTCAGCCCCAGCATTTT
TRBJ1-3 many NA TRBV5-1 CASSLQADSGNTIYF TGCGCCAGCAGCTTGCAGGCAGACTCTGGAAACACCATATATTTT
TRBJ2-7 many NA TRBV19 CASKAGRGSDIVSEQYF TGTGCCAGTAAAGCGGGCCGGGGCAGTGATATAGTCAGCGAGCAGTACTTC
TRBJ2-1 many NA TRBV28 CASRGGGDNEQFF TGTGCCAGCAGGGGAGGAGGAGACAATGAGCAGTTCTTC
TRBJ2-7 NA TRBD1 TRBV5-4 CASSSQGASLYEQYF TGTGCCAGTAGCAGCCAGGGGGCATCTCTCTACGAGCAGTACTTC
TRBJ1-1 few NA TRBV4-1 CASSPSMGGTEAFF TGCGCCAGCAGCCCCTCCATGGGTGGCACTGAAGCTTTCTTT
TRBJ2-7 NA NA TRBV7-8 CASSQVGRRYEQYF TGTGCCAGCAGCCAAGTGGGCCGCAGGTACGAGCAGTACTTC